These 18 T cell receptor beta chains came from one sample sequenced in a study of T cell clonotyping in hematopoietic cell transplantation. Libraries were prepared by immunoSEQ multiplex PCR; TCRdb keeps only in-frame clonotypes and omits some of them. Of approximately 41,000 clones detected, about 95% appear once; the ten largest clones hold nearly 0.95%. The source material was peripheral blood mononuclear cells. All receptors come from a man in his thirties or forties in good health. Some clones in this sample may be carry-over from other donors' samples.

The chain links TRBV6-5 to TRBJ1-1, with D unresolved. The CDR3 runs 15 residues. The V gene's germline CDR1 is MNHEY and CDR2 SVGAGI. V was clipped by 5 bases and J by 1 base, with 14 bases between them. The CDR3 reads CASSTRVGGNTEAFF. CDR3 nucleotides: TGTGCCAGCAGTACCCGTGTCGGTGGGAACACTGAAGCTTTCTTT.

The chain joins TRBV27 to TRBJ1-2, with D tentatively TRBD1 (6 bases). Germline V gene sequence: CDR1 MNHEY, CDR2 SMNVEV (reference sequence). Between the trimmed V and J ends, which lost 5 bases and 8 bases, there was a span of 15 bases. The CDR3 spans 13 residues. CDR3 in DNA: TGTGCCAGCAGTCTCGGGGGCGCGCGAGGCTACACCTTC. Amino acid sequence: CASSLGGARGYTF.

The table lists this clone with a few counts. This chain joins TRBV7-6 and TRBJ2-4, with TRBD1 identical over 8 bases. V lost 5 bases and J lost 7; bases outside the gene matches: 4. Germline CDR1 SGHVS, CDR2 FNYEAQ. The CDR3 totals 13 residues. The CDR3 region is CASSPAGGNIQYF. For the CDR3, the DNA is TGTGCCAGCAGCCCTGCAGGGGGCAACATTCAGTACTTC.

The J gene is TRBJ1-2, the V gene TRBV14; D is unclear. Germline CDR1 is SGHDN and CDR2 is FVKESK. Trimming pared 2 bases from V and 7 bases from J, leaving 14 bases between. This CDR3 region has 14 residues. The CDR3 sequence is CASSQTSGRGGYTF. The CDR3 DNA follows: TGTGCCAGCAGCCAAACCTCAGGACGTGGTGGCTACACCTTC. The full variable domain, in which reference TRBV14 and TRBJ1-2 provide the parts outside the CDR3, is EAGVTQFPSHSVIEKGQTVTLRCDPISGHDNLYWYRRVMGKEIKFLLHFVKESKQDESGMPNNRFLAERTGGTYSTLKVQPAELEDSGVYFCASSQTSGRGGYTFGSGTRLTVV.

This rearrangement joins TRBV7-2 to TRBJ2-7; weak D call: TRBD2 (5 bases). Germline assignment: CDR1 SGHTA and CDR2 FQGNSA. V was clipped by 0 bases and J by 1 base, with 13 bases between them. This CDR3 region has 16 residues. The CDR3 is CASSLAGDIRSYEQYF. The CDR3 nucleotides are TGTGCCAGCAGCTTAGCGGGAGATATAAGATCCTACGAGCAGTACTTC.

The count of this clone is one. The CDR3 nucleotides are TGTGCCAGCAGCCACGTGGGGGGGGGTCGCTACGAGCAGTACTTC. It translates to CASSHVGGGRYEQYF. V gene TRBV11-1 combines with J gene TRBJ2-7; TRBD2 agrees at 7 bases. The junction had 10 bases not matched to a gene; V was cut back by 5 bases and J by 3 bases. The CDR3 spans 15 residues. From germline, CDR1 is SGHAT and CDR2 FQDESV (reference sequence).

The chain joins TRBV25-1 to TRBJ2-3; weak D call: TRBD2 (5 bases). The CDR3 runs to 15 residues. Germline V lookup: CDR1 MGHDK, CDR2 SYGVNS. V dropped 6 bases and J dropped 6 bases, with 19 bases sitting between them. The CDR3 nucleotides read TGTGCCAGCAGCCGGAAAGTGGGAGTGGCTGATACGCAGTATTTT. Its protein is CASSRKVGVADTQYF. The entire variable domain, with the rest obtained from reference TRBV25-1 and TRBJ2-3, is as follows: EADIYQTPRYLVIGTGKKITLECSQTMGHDKMYWYQQDPGMELHLIHYSYGVNSTEKGDLSSESTVSRIRTEHFPLTLESARPSHTSQYLCASSRKVGVADTQYFGPGTRLTVL.

The DNA of the CDR3 is TGTGCCAGCAGCTTGGGCGGTTTGGCGGGGGGGACCGAGCAGTACTTC. The encoded protein is CASSLGGLAGGTEQYF. The rearrangement links TRBV11-2 to TRBJ2-7; 9 nucleotides line up with TRBD2. CDR3 size: 16 residues. V shed 3 bases and J 6 bases; nucleotides not matched to a gene: 12. Germline V gene sequence: CDR1 SGHAT, CDR2 FQNNGV.

This chain links TRBV21-1 with TRBJ2-5. TRBV21-1 is recorded as a pseudogene. CDR3 length: 19 residues. The DNA of the CDR3 is TGTGCCAGCAGCACCCTCACGCCTGGGGGGCCTGACCAGGGAGAGACCCAGTACTTC. Protein: CASSTLTPGGPDQGETQYF.

The chain carries TRBV4-2 and TRBJ2-2, with a possible D match to TRBD2 (6 bases). V dropped 1 base and J dropped 5 bases, with 20 bases sitting between them. The CDR3 covers 18 residues. Germline loops: CDR1 LGHNA, CDR2 YNFKEQ. The CDR3 loop reads CASSQVHRGLGGTGELFF. CDR3 nucleotides: TGTGCCAGCAGCCAAGTCCACCGGGGCCTCGGAGGGACCGGGGAGCTGTTTTTT.

The genes are TRBV4-1 and TRBJ1-1, with D uncertain. Germline V gene lookup returns CDR1 MGHRA and CDR2 YSYEKL. V lost 3 bases and J 4 bases, leaving 12 bases between the germline ends. The CDR3 runs to 14 residues. CDR3 sequence (DNA): TGCGCCAGCAGCCAGGGTGGTCTAGGCACTGAAGCTTTCTTT. This codes for CASSQGGLGTEAFF.

This chain uses TRBV14 with TRBJ2-5, with unresolved D. V dropped 0 bases and J dropped 5 bases, with 7 bases sitting between them. This CDR3 spans 13 amino acids. Germline V gives CDR1 SGHDN, CDR2 FVKESK. The CDR3 DNA is TGTGCCAGCAGCCAAGATCTGAGGGAGACCCAGTACTTC. Translated: CASSQDLRETQYF.

This rearrangement joins TRBV7-6 to TRBJ2-1; 7 nucleotides line up with TRBD2. CDR3 size: 14 residues. Per germline, CDR1 SGHVS and CDR2 FNYEAQ. V gave up 1 base and J gave up 7 bases; unmatched junction bases: 4. This CDR3 reads CASSLGLAGNEQFF. The CDR3 bases are TGTGCCAGCAGCTTAGGACTAGCCGGGAATGAGCAGTTCTTC.

This rearrangement joins TRBV19 to TRBJ2-6; D is undetermined. Germline values: CDR1 LNHDA, CDR2 SQIVND (reference sequence). V lost 7 bases and J 0 bases, leaving 10 bases between the germline ends. CDR3 length equals 15 residues. The CDR3 nucleotides read TGTGCCAGTAAGTACGGACCCTCTGGGGCCAACGTCCTGACTTTC. Protein: CASKYGPSGANVLTF.

This chain uses TRBV6-1 with TRBJ1-5, with unresolved D. Germline V gene data show CDR1 as MNHNS and CDR2 as SASEGT. The CDR3 loop spans 13 amino acids. V lost 6 bases and J lost 8, with 14 bases in between. The CDR3 is CASRTTPKEPQHF. CDR3 DNA: TGTGCCAGCAGGACAACCCCCAAGGAGCCCCAGCATTTT.

The chain combines TRBV6-5 with TRBJ1-1, with TRBD1 matching 8 bases. Germline V gene sequence: CDR1 MNHEY, CDR2 SVGAGI. V shed 5 bases and J 8 bases; nucleotides not matched to a gene: 4. This CDR3 is built from 12 residues. CDR3 coding DNA: TGTGCCAGCAGTGGGGACAGGATAGAAGCTTTCTTT. Translated, it gives CASSGDRIEAFF.

The chain combines TRBV29-1 with TRBJ1-2, with D perhaps matching TRBD1 (6 bases). The length of the CDR3 is 12 residues. Germline V gene data show CDR1 as SQVTM and CDR2 as ANQGSEA. V lost 4 bases to trimming and J lost 4 bases, with 10 bases between them. CDR3 in amino acids: CSVAVGGYGYTF. CDR3 bases: TGCAGCGTTGCGGTAGGGGGCTATGGCTACACCTTC.

This chain connects TRBV11-1 to TRBJ2-3, with a possible D match to TRBD1 (6 bases). The CDR3 runs to 14 residues. Germline V gene lookup returns CDR1 SGHAT and CDR2 FQDESV (reference sequence). The V end was cut by 5 bases, the J end by 2 bases, with 11 bases between. CDR3 amino acids: CASSLWDITDTQYF. Written as DNA, the CDR3 is TGTGCCAGCAGCCTATGGGACATCACAGATACGCAGTATTTT. Full variable domain (outside the CDR3, taken from reference TRBV11-1 and TRBJ2-3): EAEVAQSPRYKITEKSQAVAFWCDPISGHATLYWYRQILGQGPELLVQFQDESVVDDSQLPKDRFSAERLKGVDSTLKIQPAELGDSAMYLCASSLWDITDTQYFGPGTRLTVL.